This T cell receptor beta chain was sequenced during a study of cytomegalovirus exposure and HLA in healthy donors. Study findings and constraints: In a later analysis, at a false discovery rate of 0.05, approximately 18,000 TCR beta sequences were associated with HLA alleles.

With respect to this clone: As yet, its antigen is unknown.

Primers included in the PCR were 60 Vbeta and 13 Jbeta primers. Clones were read by immunoSEQ multiplex PCR, and TCRdb kept only the in-frame ones, dropping some. The sample has some 130,000 clones, over 50% seen once. This clonotype was obtained from a human donor in good health. Sequencing input: PBMCs.

The CDR3 region has the DNA TGTGCCAGCAGTCCGACTAGCGGTACCTACGAGCAGTACTTC. It specifies CASSPTSGTYEQYF. The chain is built from TRBV6-1 and TRBJ2-7; 9 bases are shared with TRBD2. The CDR3 is 14 amino acids. Germline V CDR1 and CDR2: MNHNS, SASEGT. The J segment lost 2 bases and the V segment lost 5 bases, leaving 4 bases of the junction unmatched.